A selection of T cell receptor beta chains follows, all from one sample in a study of blood T cell repertoires in COVID-19. Clones were read by immunoSEQ multiplex PCR, and TCRdb kept only the in-frame ones, dropping some. The sample records approximately 100,000 clones, around 86% being singletons. Sequenced: PBMCs or T cells enriched from blood (not recorded which). These receptors all come from a woman in her 50s who had recovered from COVID-19. The CDR3 runs from the conserved cysteine through the conserved F or W. The D gene is left open where the match is weak. Only part of the rows carry a size: once, few, many, or a class if the clone is expanded.

j_call d_call clone_size v_call cdr3_aa
TRBJ1-1 . once TRBV11-2 CASSPLGRNTEAFF
TRBJ1-4 TRBD1 . TRBV4-2 CASLDRINEKLFF
TRBJ1-1 . . TRBV4-2 CASSQDLTGNTEAFF
TRBJ1-5 . . TRBV15 CATSRDLQGFQPQHF
TRBJ2-1 TRBD2 . TRBV11-3 CASSFLLADNEQFF
TRBJ1-1 TRBD1 once TRBV27 CASRPQGARGTEAFF
TRBJ1-1 . few TRBV28 CASSTVRGTEAFF
TRBJ2-2 . . TRBV3-1/TRBV3-2 CASSQRGAGTGELFF
TRBJ1-1 TRBD1 . TRBV9 CASSPTGAGWVAFF
TRBJ2-7 . . TRBV15 CATSRDNRDEQYF
TRBJ1-4 . . TRBV30 CASQGLLMGKLFF
TRBJ2-3 . . TRBV19 CASSREEVDTQYF
TRBJ2-1 . . TRBV27 CASRGTVGYNEQFF
TRBJ2-7 TRBD2 . TRBV4-1 CASSQDLGRDEQYF
TRBJ2-7 . . TRBV28 CASSSGDVGPYEQYF
TRBJ2-5 . . TRBV12-5 CASGIGSQETQYF
TRBJ1-4 . . TRBV18 CASHPDWLEKLFF
TRBJ2-1 . . TRBV27 CASSLPGDEQFF
TRBJ1-4 . . TRBV7-9 CASSLGVVANEKLFF
TRBJ1-1 . . TRBV24-1 CATSESVTAEAFF
TRBJ2-5 . . TRBV11-2 CASSLPTSTETQYF
TRBJ2-7 . . TRBV5-4 CASSFGGDSYEQYF
TRBJ1-1 . . TRBV20-1 CSALYTEAFF
TRBJ2-2 TRBD1 once TRBV5-1 CASSQPGQGDTGELFF
TRBJ2-3 TRBD2 once TRBV5-6 CASSLILQAGASDTQYF